This T cell receptor (beta chain) was recorded in a study of shared clonotypes between healthy human individuals. General study findings and limits: Having only a few donors restricted how much genetic and exposure-history diversity was captured.

In the case of this clone: No antigen is known for it. Distinct nucleotide sequences in the sample also encode this CDR3.

Per the authors' pipeline: Junction-only immunoSEQ data arrived without quality scores, meaning filtering differed. Method: immunoSEQ multiplex PCR; TCRdb's copy keeps in-frame clones and lacks some. V and J calls plus clone size are reproduced from that table; the DNA served to infer D and trimming. Of about half a million clones detected, about 74% appear once; the ten largest clones hold 12%. Unmatched junction bases numbered 5, after V lost 5 bases and J lost 2 bases. CDR1 is SGHNT and CDR2 is YENEEA in the germline V gene. The CDR3 consists of 14 residues. Sequencing was performed on PBMCs. V usage is TRBV11-3 and J usage is TRBJ2-7; 8 nucleotides line up with TRBD1. The receptor was isolated from a woman between 40 and 50 years old in good health. Some clones in this sample may be carry-over from other donors' samples. CDR3 sequence: CASSQGQGAYEQYF. CDR3 in DNA: TGTGCCAGCAGCCAAGGACAGGGCGCCTACGAGCAGTACTTC.